These T cell receptor beta chains were read from a single sample in a study of blood T cells in healthy people across ages. TCRdb reanalysed the 5' RACE reads using MiXCR and keeps one entry per CDR3 protein. The sample has 590,000 or so distinct CDR3 sequences, approximately 30% seen once; the top ten hold around a sixth. Sequenced: blood. Every receptor here comes from a woman aged 80 or over in good health. Each CDR3 is given with its conserved first and last residue. The D gene is left open where the match is weak. Clone size, where shown, is once, few, many, or a class for clones that have expanded.

TRBD1 | NA | TRBJ2-3 | TRBV20-1 | CSARDPGTGGNTQYF | TGCAGTGCTAGAGATCCAGGGACAGGAGGAAATACGCAGTATTTT
NA | few | TRBJ2-7 | TRBV9 | CASSVLGRSGDEQYF | TGTGCCAGCAGCGTATTAGGCAGGTCCGGCGACGAGCAGTACTTC
NA | NA | TRBJ1-1 | TRBV2 | CASRTEHTEAFF | TGTGCCAGCAGGACAGAACACACTGAAGCTTTCTTT
NA | many | TRBJ2-7 | TRBV6-5 | CASSYSGDTYEQYF | TGTGCCAGCAGTTACTCAGGGGACACCTACGAGCAGTACTTC
NA | NA | TRBJ2-3 | TRBV5-1 | CASSLDGSGSESQYF | TGCGCCAGCAGCTTGGACGGGAGCGGATCAGAGTCGCAGTATTTT
TRBD1 | NA | TRBJ2-1 | TRBV5-4 | CASSWGQGGRNEQFF | TGTGCCAGCAGCTGGGGACAGGGAGGACGCAATGAGCAGTTCTTC
TRBD1 | NA | TRBJ1-5 | TRBV20-1 | CSAGTVSNQPQHF | TGCAGTGCTGGGACAGTTAGCAATCAGCCCCAGCATTTT
NA | few | TRBJ1-4 | TRBV4-3 | CASSQDPQGEKLFF | TGCGCCAGCAGCCAAGATCCGCAGGGTGAAAAACTGTTTTTT
NA | NA | TRBJ1-6 | TRBV7-2 | CASNLRGQYNSPLHF | TGTGCCAGCAACTTACGTGGACAGTATAATTCACCCCTCCACTTT
TRBD1 | NA | TRBJ2-3 | TRBV29-1 | CSVDGQGAWDTQYF | TGCAGCGTTGACGGACAGGGGGCTTGGGATACGCAGTATTTT
TRBD1 | many | TRBJ1-5 | TRBV12-3/TRBV12-4 | CASSPGRGRNQPQHF | TGTGCCAGCAGCCCCGGAAGGGGGCGCAATCAGCCCCAGCATTTT
TRBD2 | many | TRBJ2-1 | TRBV30 | CAWSMPWTSGGHNEQFF | TGTGCCTGGAGCATGCCATGGACTAGCGGGGGGCACAATGAGCAGTTCTTC
NA | many | TRBJ2-7 | TRBV29-1 | CSVESAVYEQYF | TGCAGCGTTGAATCAGCGGTCTACGAGCAGTACTTC
NA | NA | TRBJ2-3 | TRBV7-2 | CTSSLTISLDSADTQYF | TGTACCAGCAGCTTGACGATCAGCCTGGATTCAGCAGATACGCAGTATTTT